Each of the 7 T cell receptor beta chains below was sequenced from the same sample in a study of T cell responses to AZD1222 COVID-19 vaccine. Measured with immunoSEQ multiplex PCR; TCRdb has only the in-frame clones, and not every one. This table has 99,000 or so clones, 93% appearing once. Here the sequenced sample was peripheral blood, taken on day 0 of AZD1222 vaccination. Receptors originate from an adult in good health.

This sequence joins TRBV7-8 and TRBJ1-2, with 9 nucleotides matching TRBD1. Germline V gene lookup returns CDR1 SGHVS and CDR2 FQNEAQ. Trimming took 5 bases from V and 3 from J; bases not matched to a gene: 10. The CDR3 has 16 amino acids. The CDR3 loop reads CASSRDRGGVDYGYTF. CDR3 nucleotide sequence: TGTGCCAGCAGCCGAGACAGGGGGGGAGTCGACTATGGCTACACCTTC.

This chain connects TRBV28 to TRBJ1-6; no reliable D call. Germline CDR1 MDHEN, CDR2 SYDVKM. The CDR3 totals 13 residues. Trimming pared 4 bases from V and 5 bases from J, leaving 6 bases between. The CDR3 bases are TGTGCCAGCAGTTCCCTAAATAATTCACCCCTCCACTTT. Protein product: CASSSLNNSPLHF. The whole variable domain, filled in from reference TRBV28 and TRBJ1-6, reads DVKVTQSSRYLVKRTGEKVFLECVQDMDHENMFWYRQDPGLGLRLIYFSYDVKMKEKGDIPEGYSVSREKKERFSLILESASTNQTSMYLCASSSLNNSPLHFGNGTRLTVT.

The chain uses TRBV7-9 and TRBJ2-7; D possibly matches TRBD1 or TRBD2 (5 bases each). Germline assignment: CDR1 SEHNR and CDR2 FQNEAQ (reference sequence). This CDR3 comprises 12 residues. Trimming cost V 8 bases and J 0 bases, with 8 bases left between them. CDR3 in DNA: TGTGCCAGCGGGACGTACTCCTACGAGCAGTACTTC. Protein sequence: CASGTYSYEQYF.

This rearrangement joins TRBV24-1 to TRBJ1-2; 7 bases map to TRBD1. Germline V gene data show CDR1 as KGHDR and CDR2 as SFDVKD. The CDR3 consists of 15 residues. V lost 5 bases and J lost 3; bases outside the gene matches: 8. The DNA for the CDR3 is TGTGCCACCAGTGGAATACAGGGGTACGACTATGGCTACACCTTC. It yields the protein CATSGIQGYDYGYTF.

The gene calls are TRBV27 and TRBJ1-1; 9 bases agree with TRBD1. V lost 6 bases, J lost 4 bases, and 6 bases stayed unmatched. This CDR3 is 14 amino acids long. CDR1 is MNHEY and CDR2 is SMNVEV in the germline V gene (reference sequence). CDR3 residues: CASSIDRGSTEAFF. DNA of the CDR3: TGTGCCAGCAGCATTGACAGGGGGAGCACTGAAGCTTTCTTT.

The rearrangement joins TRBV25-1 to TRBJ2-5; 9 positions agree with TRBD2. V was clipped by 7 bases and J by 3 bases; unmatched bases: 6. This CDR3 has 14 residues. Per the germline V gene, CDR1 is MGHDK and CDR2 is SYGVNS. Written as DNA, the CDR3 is TGTGCCAGCACCTATAGCGGGGGTGAAGAGACCCAGTACTTC. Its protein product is CASTYSGGEETQYF.

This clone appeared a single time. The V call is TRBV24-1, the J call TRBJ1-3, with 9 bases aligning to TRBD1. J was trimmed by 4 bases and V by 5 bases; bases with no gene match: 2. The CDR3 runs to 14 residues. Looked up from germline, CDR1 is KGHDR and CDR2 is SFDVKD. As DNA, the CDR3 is TGTGCCACCAGTGCTGGGACAGGGGGAAACACCATATATTTT. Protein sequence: CATSAGTGGNTIYF.